This T cell receptor (beta chain) was identified in a study of T-cell memory formation after mild COVID-19. Overall study: Largely donor-specific sequence clusters came from two donors.

Overall study results and limits: CD4+ contracting clones lay mainly in CM and EM, CD8+ ones in EMRA. The study detected some responding clones in pre-infection memory, suggesting cross-reactive memory joined.

With constant-segment primers, 5'RACE yielded cDNA libraries of TCR alpha and TCR beta that carried sample barcodes and UMIs. One entry per CDR3 protein results from TCRdb running MiXCR on the 5' RACE reads. Of around 320,000 distinct CDR3 sequences listed, roughly 13% are singletons. Notes on this clonotype: As yet, its antigen is unknown.

The CDR3 is 14 residues long. Germline lookup yields CDR1 SEHNR and CDR2 FQNEAQ (reference sequence). Trimming took off 8 bases at V and 1 base at J, with 14 bases between the two ends. This rearrangement joins TRBV7-9 to TRBJ2-5, with D maybe TRBD2 (7 bases). Specimen: PBMCs or a T cell subset sorted from them (not recorded which). The receptor comes from a man aged 18-30 years who had mild COVID-19 (a few samples of this study predate the infection). Cell type and time point are not known. CDR3 coding DNA: TGTGCCAGCCAAAAGGGGGGGCCCCAAGAGACCCAGTACTTC. Translation: CASQKGGPQETQYF.